A selection of T cell receptor beta chains follows, all from one sample in a study of blood T cell repertoires in COVID-19. Clones were read by immunoSEQ multiplex PCR, and TCRdb kept only the in-frame ones, dropping some. Of over 70,000 clones listed, roughly four fifths are singletons. Input material: peripheral blood. These receptors were collected from a man in his sixties with acute or convalescent COVID-19. Both conserved end residues are part of each CDR3. A D gene is named only where the DNA matches it firmly. Clone sizes are given selectively: once, few, many, or a class where the clone is expanded.

J gene: TRBJ1-1; clone size: .; D gene: .; V gene: TRBV3-1/TRBV3-2; CDR3 DNA: TGTGCCAACCGGATGGGGGAGGACACTGAAGCTTTCTTT; CDR3 protein: CANRMGEDTEAFF
J gene: TRBJ2-3; clone size: .; D gene: TRBD1; V gene: TRBV5-1; CDR3 DNA: TGCGCCAGCAGCTACCGACAGGGGCCCACAGATACGCAGTATTTT; CDR3 protein: CASSYRQGPTDTQYF
J gene: TRBJ2-5; clone size: .; D gene: TRBD2; V gene: TRBV7-3; CDR3 DNA: TGTGCCAGCAGCACCGGGACTAGCGGGGTAGAGACCCAGTACTTC; CDR3 protein: CASSTGTSGVETQYF
J gene: TRBJ2-7; clone size: .; D gene: TRBD1; V gene: TRBV29-1; CDR3 DNA: TGCAGCGTCCACAGGGGGGTTCCCCCCTACGAGCAGTACTTC; CDR3 protein: CSVHRGVPPYEQYF
J gene: TRBJ2-3; clone size: .; D gene: .; V gene: TRBV10-3; CDR3 DNA: TGTGCCATCAGTGAGAACTATACGCAGTATTTT; CDR3 protein: CAISENYTQYF
J gene: TRBJ2-2; clone size: .; D gene: .; V gene: TRBV24-1; CDR3 DNA: TGTGCCACCAGTACTCCCGGGGAGCTGTTTTTT; CDR3 protein: CATSTPGELFF
J gene: TRBJ1-2; clone size: .; D gene: .; V gene: TRBV4-3; CDR3 DNA: TGCGCCAGCAGTCAAGAGTTTTCGCGCCAGGGGACCTATGGCTACACCTTC; CDR3 protein: CASSQEFSRQGTYGYTF
J gene: TRBJ1-6; clone size: .; D gene: TRBD1; V gene: TRBV18; CDR3 DNA: TGTGCCAGCTCACCAGGACAGGAGGAGGTACTCCACTTT; CDR3 protein: CASSPGQEEVLHF
J gene: TRBJ2-1; clone size: once; D gene: TRBD2; V gene: TRBV5-1; CDR3 DNA: TGCGCCAGCAGCTTGCGTCTAGCGGGGGTCGTTGAGCAGTTCTTC; CDR3 protein: CASSLRLAGVVEQFF
J gene: TRBJ2-6; clone size: few; D gene: .; V gene: TRBV7-2; CDR3 DNA: TGTGCCAGCAGCTTATCTAGACGGGTTAGGGGGGCCAACGTCCTGACTTTC; CDR3 protein: CASSLSRRVRGANVLTF
J gene: TRBJ1-1; clone size: .; D gene: .; V gene: TRBV4-1; CDR3 DNA: TGCGCCAGCAGCCAAGCGCGGGTGGCGAACACTGAAGCTTTCTTT; CDR3 protein: CASSQARVANTEAFF
J gene: TRBJ1-1; clone size: .; D gene: .; V gene: TRBV15; CDR3 DNA: TGTGCCACCAGCAGAGATGGGAGCACTGAAGCTTTCTTT; CDR3 protein: CATSRDGSTEAFF
J gene: TRBJ1-1; clone size: .; D gene: .; V gene: TRBV7-8; CDR3 DNA: TGTGCCAGCAGCCTAGGGGGGGGATTGAACACTGAAGCTTTCTTT; CDR3 protein: CASSLGGGLNTEAFF
J gene: TRBJ2-1; clone size: .; D gene: .; V gene: TRBV19; CDR3 DNA: TGTGCCAGTAGGCCCGACTGGACAGTAGCTTACAATGAGCAGTTCTTC; CDR3 protein: CASRPDWTVAYNEQFF
J gene: TRBJ2-3; clone size: .; D gene: TRBD1; V gene: TRBV12-5; CDR3 DNA: TGTGCTAGTGGTTGGGGACAGGGGGCAGATACGCAGTATTTT; CDR3 protein: CASGWGQGADTQYF
J gene: TRBJ1-1; clone size: .; D gene: .; V gene: TRBV6-6; CDR3 DNA: TGTGCCAGCAGGACAGGCCAGAACACTGAAGCTTTCTTT; CDR3 protein: CASRTGQNTEAFF
J gene: TRBJ1-1; clone size: .; D gene: .; V gene: TRBV25-1; CDR3 DNA: TGTGCCAGCAGTACCAACAGGGATATGAACACTGAAGCTTTCTTT; CDR3 protein: CASSTNRDMNTEAFF
J gene: TRBJ2-7; clone size: few; D gene: TRBD2; V gene: TRBV18; CDR3 DNA: TGTGCCAGCTCCCGCCGGTGGGGGGGTGACGAGCAGTACTTC; CDR3 protein: CASSRRWGGDEQYF
J gene: TRBJ2-7; clone size: .; D gene: TRBD1; V gene: TRBV30; CDR3 DNA: TGTGCCTGGAGTGAAGGGACAGGGACCTACGAGCAGTACTTC; CDR3 protein: CAWSEGTGTYEQYF
J gene: TRBJ2-7; clone size: .; D gene: TRBD2; V gene: TRBV4-3; CDR3 DNA: TGCGCCAGCAGCCAAGGCCTAGCGGGGGCCTACGAGCAGTACTTC; CDR3 protein: CASSQGLAGAYEQYF
J gene: TRBJ1-1; clone size: .; D gene: .; V gene: TRBV5-6; CDR3 DNA: TGTGCCAGCAGACTGGATGGGGGAGGCACTGAAGCTTTCTTT; CDR3 protein: CASRLDGGGTEAFF
J gene: TRBJ1-2; clone size: few; D gene: .; V gene: TRBV15; CDR3 DNA: TGTGCCACCAGCTTTACAGGGAACTATGGCTACACCTTC; CDR3 protein: CATSFTGNYGYTF
J gene: TRBJ2-3; clone size: .; D gene: TRBD2; V gene: TRBV9; CDR3 DNA: TGTGCCAGCAGCGTAAGTAGCGGGACCGAGGGTACGCAGTATTTT; CDR3 protein: CASSVSSGTEGTQYF
J gene: TRBJ2-2; clone size: .; D gene: TRBD2; V gene: TRBV5-1; CDR3 DNA: TGCGCCAGCAGCTCCACTAGCGGGAGTATCGGGGAGCTGTTTTTT; CDR3 protein: CASSSTSGSIGELFF
J gene: TRBJ2-1; clone size: .; D gene: .; V gene: TRBV28; CDR3 DNA: TGTGCCAGCAGTCCCCCCGGCAGGGTCGATGAGCAGTTCTTC; CDR3 protein: CASSPPGRVDEQFF
J gene: TRBJ2-5; clone size: .; D gene: TRBD1; V gene: TRBV28; CDR3 DNA: TGTGCCAGCCTGGGGACCAGGGGGGAGACCCAGTACTTC; CDR3 protein: CASLGTRGETQYF
J gene: TRBJ1-2; clone size: .; D gene: TRBD1; V gene: TRBV6-5; CDR3 DNA: TGTGCCAGCAGTAACCGGGACAGCCGTTGGGGCTACACCTTC; CDR3 protein: CASSNRDSRWGYTF
J gene: TRBJ2-7; clone size: .; D gene: TRBD2; V gene: TRBV28; CDR3 DNA: TGTGCCAGCAGTTTAGCCCTAGCGGGGGAAAGCTTC; CDR3 protein: CASSLALAGESF
J gene: TRBJ2-3; clone size: .; D gene: TRBD2; V gene: TRBV11-2; CDR3 DNA: TGTGCCAGCAGCTTAGTCAGCGGGAGGCGAGCAGATACGCAGTATTTT; CDR3 protein: CASSLVSGRRADTQYF
J gene: TRBJ2-5; clone size: .; D gene: TRBD1; V gene: TRBV5-1; CDR3 DNA: TGCGCCAGCAGCCTCTCCGGGACAGGGGAAGAGACCCAGTACTTC; CDR3 protein: CASSLSGTGEETQYF
J gene: TRBJ2-1; clone size: .; D gene: TRBD1; V gene: TRBV24-1; CDR3 DNA: TGTGCCACTAGACCAGCGGCAGGGGGTTACAATGAGCAGTTCTTC; CDR3 protein: CATRPAAGGYNEQFF
J gene: TRBJ2-7; clone size: few; D gene: TRBD1; V gene: TRBV7-2; CDR3 DNA: TGTGCCAGCAGCTTAGGTTCAGGGGGCGCGTACGAGCAGTACTTC; CDR3 protein: CASSLGSGGAYEQYF
J gene: TRBJ2-1; clone size: .; D gene: .; V gene: TRBV14; CDR3 DNA: TGTGCCAGCAGCCACTCCGCGGGAGAGCAGTTCTTC; CDR3 protein: CASSHSAGEQFF
J gene: TRBJ1-3; clone size: .; D gene: TRBD1; V gene: TRBV6-6; CDR3 DNA: TGTGCCGGCAGGGGGCTTACTGGAAACACCATATATTTT; CDR3 protein: CAGRGLTGNTIYF
J gene: TRBJ1-2; clone size: .; D gene: .; V gene: TRBV28; CDR3 DNA: TGTGCCAGCAGTTACAGGAACTATGGCTACACCTTC; CDR3 protein: CASSYRNYGYTF
J gene: TRBJ2-3; clone size: .; D gene: .; V gene: TRBV4-3; CDR3 DNA: TGCGCCAGCAGCCAAGAGTTAGGGGGGGCAGATACGCAGTATTTT; CDR3 protein: CASSQELGGADTQYF
J gene: TRBJ1-1; clone size: .; D gene: .; V gene: TRBV28; CDR3 DNA: TGTGCAGCAGCAGTGGAGAGTACAAACACTGAAGCTTTCTTT; CDR3 protein: CAAAVESTNTEAFF
J gene: TRBJ1-5; clone size: .; D gene: .; V gene: TRBV19; CDR3 DNA: TGTGCCAGTAGCCAAACTAGCCTCTCCTTTTCGGGAAGTGGGAGCAATCAGCCCCAGCATTTT; CDR3 protein: CASSQTSLSFSGSGSNQPQHF
J gene: TRBJ2-7; clone size: .; D gene: .; V gene: TRBV5-1; CDR3 DNA: TGCGCCAGCAGCTTGACAGGACCCAGCTACGAGCAGTACTTC; CDR3 protein: CASSLTGPSYEQYF
J gene: TRBJ2-3; clone size: .; D gene: .; V gene: TRBV19; CDR3 DNA: TGTGCCAGTAGTAAATCGGACTCCATTTCCGAAGATACGCAGTATTTT; CDR3 protein: CASSKSDSISEDTQYF
J gene: TRBJ2-7; clone size: .; D gene: .; V gene: TRBV6-5; CDR3 DNA: TGTGCCAGCAGCCACAGGGACCCGAGGTCCGAGCAGTACTTC; CDR3 protein: CASSHRDPRSEQYF
J gene: TRBJ1-1; clone size: .; D gene: .; V gene: TRBV18; CDR3 DNA: TGTGCCAGCTCACAAAACAGGGAGTCGACTGAAGCTTTCTTT; CDR3 protein: CASSQNRESTEAFF
J gene: TRBJ1-2; clone size: .; D gene: .; V gene: TRBV27; CDR3 DNA: TGTGCCAGCAGTTTACGGGGGAGCGCTAACTATGGCTACACCTTC; CDR3 protein: CASSLRGSANYGYTF